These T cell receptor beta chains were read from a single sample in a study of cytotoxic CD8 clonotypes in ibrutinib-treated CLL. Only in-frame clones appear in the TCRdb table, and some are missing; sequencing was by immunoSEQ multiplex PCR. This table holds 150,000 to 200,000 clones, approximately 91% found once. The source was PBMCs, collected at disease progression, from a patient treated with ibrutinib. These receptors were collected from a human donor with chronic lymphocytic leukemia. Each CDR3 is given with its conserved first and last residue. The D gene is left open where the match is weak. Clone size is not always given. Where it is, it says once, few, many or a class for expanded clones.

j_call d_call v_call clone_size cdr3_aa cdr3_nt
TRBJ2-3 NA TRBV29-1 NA CSVETGSDTQYF TGCAGCGTTGAAACGGGGTCAGATACGCAGTATTTT
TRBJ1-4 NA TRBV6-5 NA CASSYRGAEKLFF TGTGCCAGCAGTTACAGGGGTGCTGAAAAACTGTTTTTT
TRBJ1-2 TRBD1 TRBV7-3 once CASSITGQDRVGYTF TGTGCCAGCAGCATAACGGGACAGGATAGGGTCGGCTACACCTTC
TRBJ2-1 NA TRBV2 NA CASTVYGGYNEQFF TGTGCCAGCACTGTTTACGGGGGCTACAATGAGCAGTTCTTC
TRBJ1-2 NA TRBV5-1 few CASSFLTNYGYTF TGCGCCAGCAGCTTTTTAACTAACTATGGCTACACCTTC
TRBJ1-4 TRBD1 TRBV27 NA CASRTTGAGEKLFF TGTGCCAGCAGAACGACAGGGGCGGGTGAAAAACTGTTTTTT
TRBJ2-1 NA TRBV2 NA CASGGFSSYNEQFF TGTGCCAGCGGCGGCTTCAGCTCCTACAATGAGCAGTTCTTC
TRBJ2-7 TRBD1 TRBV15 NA CATSRDRGPIHEQYF TGTGCCACCAGCAGGGACAGGGGCCCCATTCACGAGCAGTACTTC
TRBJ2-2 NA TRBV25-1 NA CASRRGVAGELFF TGTGCCAGCAGGAGGGGAGTGGCGGGGGAGCTGTTTTTT
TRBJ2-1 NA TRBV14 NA CASSQAVGSGNEQFF TGTGCCAGCAGCCAAGCGGTCGGGAGTGGCAATGAGCAGTTCTTC
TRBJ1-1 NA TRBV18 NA CASSPFVGEVDTEAFF TGTGCCAGCTCACCTTTCGTGGGGGAGGTGGACACTGAAGCTTTCTTT
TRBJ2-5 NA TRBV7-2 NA CASSPTLRETQYF TGTGCCAGCAGCCCCACCCTTCGGGAGACCCAGTACTTC
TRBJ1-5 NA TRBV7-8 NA CASSSGTGPGPQHF TGTGCCAGCAGCTCTGGGACGGGTCCGGGGCCCCAGCATTTT
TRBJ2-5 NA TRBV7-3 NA CASSLNGQIQETQYF TGTGCCAGCAGCTTAAATGGACAGATCCAAGAGACCCAGTACTTC
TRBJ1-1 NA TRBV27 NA CASSLYLRGNTEAFF TGTGCCAGCAGTTTATATTTGCGGGGAAACACTGAAGCTTTCTTT
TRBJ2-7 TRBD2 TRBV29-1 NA CSVEVRREGSYEQYF TGCAGCGTTGAAGTCCGGCGGGAGGGTTCCTACGAGCAGTACTTC
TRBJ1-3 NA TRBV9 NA CASSSRWAGNTIYF TGTGCCAGCAGCTCCCGTTGGGCTGGAAACACCATATATTTT
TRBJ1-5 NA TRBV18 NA CASSRSQYQPQHF TGTGCCAGCTCACGGAGTCAGTATCAGCCCCAGCATTTT
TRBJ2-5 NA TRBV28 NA CASRQDPAQYF TGTGCCAGCAGACAAGACCCAGCGCAGTACTTC
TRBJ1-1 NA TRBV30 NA CAWSVLSGLMNTEAFF TGTGCCTGGAGTGTTTTAAGCGGATTAATGAACACTGAAGCTTTCTTT
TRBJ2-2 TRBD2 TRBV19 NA CASLRRGRDGELFF TGTGCCAGTTTAAGACGGGGGAGGGACGGGGAGCTGTTTTTT
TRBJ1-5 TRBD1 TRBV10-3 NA CAISPGQGYQPQHF TGTGCCATCAGCCCGGGACAGGGATATCAGCCCCAGCATTTT